Listed below are T cell receptor beta chains from one sample, sequenced in a study of shared clonotypes between healthy human individuals. Method: immunoSEQ multiplex PCR; TCRdb's copy keeps in-frame clones and lacks some. Of about 2.2 million clones detected, around 93% appear once; the ten largest clones hold 1.5% to 2%. The material sequenced was naive CD8+ T cells from PBMCs. All receptors come from a man aged 18 to 29 in good health. Some clones in this sample may be carry-over from other donors' samples. The CDR3 runs from the conserved cysteine through the conserved F or W. The D gene is left open where the match is weak. Clone sizes are given selectively: once, few, many, or a class where the clone is expanded.

clone size | J gene | D gene | V gene | CDR3 DNA | CDR3 protein
- | TRBJ2-7 | TRBD2 | TRBV2 | TGTGCCAGCAGTGAACGCGGGGGGACCTACGAGCAGTACTTC | CASSERGGTYEQYF
- | TRBJ1-4 | - | TRBV12-1 | TGTGCCAGCAGCTTTATCCGGACAGCCGCAACTAATGAAAAACTGTTTTTT | CASSFIRTAATNEKLFF
- | TRBJ2-1 | - | TRBV7-9 | TGTGCCAGCAGCTTCGCAGGGGCGAGGGCCTACAATGAGCAGTTCTTC | CASSFAGARAYNEQFF
- | TRBJ1-2 | TRBD1 | TRBV6-1 | TGTGCCAGCAGGGACCAGGGGGAGGGCTACACCTTC | CASRDQGEGYTF
- | TRBJ2-3 | - | TRBV28 | TGTGCCAGCAGTCCGAGGACAGAGGCTAGCACAGATACGCAGTATTTT | CASSPRTEASTDTQYF
- | TRBJ1-2 | TRBD1 | TRBV9 | TGTGCCAGCAGCCCTCATAGGGGGCAGGAAAATGGCTACACCTTC | CASSPHRGQENGYTF
- | TRBJ1-5 | - | TRBV28 | TGTGCCAGCAGCAGAGGAAGCAATCAGCCCCAGCATTTT | CASSRGSNQPQHF
- | TRBJ2-7 | TRBD1 | TRBV11-2 | TGTGCCAGCAGACACAGTCGACAGGGTAACTACGAGCAGTACTTC | CASRHSRQGNYEQYF
- | TRBJ2-5 | - | TRBV7-9 | TGTGCCAGCAGCTACCCCCAAGAGACCCAGTACTTC | CASSYPQETQYF
- | TRBJ2-7 | TRBD1 | TRBV5-4 | TGTGCCAGCAGCCACCGGCAGGGGGTTTTATACGAGCAGTACTTC | CASSHRQGVLYEQYF
once | TRBJ2-1 | TRBD2 | TRBV29-1 | TGCAGCGTTGAATCCCCAGCGGGAGGGTCCTACAATGAGCAGTTCTTC | CSVESPAGGSYNEQFF
- | TRBJ2-3 | - | TRBV7-3 | TGTGCCAGCAGCTTATCGTATGGGCACGATACGCAGTATTTT | CASSLSYGHDTQYF
- | TRBJ2-7 | - | TRBV27 | TGTGCCAGCAGTTTTTCTGCAGGGAACCGTGGCTACGAGCAGTACTTC | CASSFSAGNRGYEQYF
- | TRBJ2-7 | - | TRBV27 | TGTGCCAGCAGTTTATCCGGTGCCTACGAGCAGTACTTC | CASSLSGAYEQYF
- | TRBJ2-7 | TRBD1 | TRBV27 | TGTGCCAGCAGTTCAGGCCCGGGACAGGGGCTTGGAGAGCAGTACTTC | CASSSGPGQGLGEQYF
- | TRBJ2-1 | - | TRBV11-2 | TGTGCCAGCAGCTTATCCCGGACGTTGTCACTTAAATACAATGAGCAGTTCTTC | CASSLSRTLSLKYNEQFF
- | TRBJ2-5 | TRBD2 | TRBV13 | TGTGCCAGCAGCTTAAGGCTAGCGGGAGGGCCAGAGACCCAGTACTTC | CASSLRLAGGPETQYF
once | TRBJ2-7 | TRBD2 | TRBV9 | TGTGCCAGCAGCGCTGGACTAGCGACTGTACCCGAGCAGTACTTC | CASSAGLATVPEQYF
- | TRBJ2-5 | - | TRBV9 | TGTGCCAGCAGCGAGTGGAGCGGGTTCAGGGAGACCCAGTACTTC | CASSEWSGFRETQYF
- | TRBJ1-2 | TRBD1 | TRBV6-1 | TGTGCCAGCAGCACATCGGACAGGGACCACTATGGCTACACCTTC | CASSTSDRDHYGYTF
- | TRBJ2-7 | - | TRBV6-5 | TGTGCCAGCAGTGGGGGGGCAGGCGAGCAGTACTTC | CASSGGAGEQYF
- | TRBJ2-2 | - | TRBV14 | TGTGCCAGCAGCCAAGGTGGCTACGGCGGGGAGCTGTTTTTT | CASSQGGYGGELFF
- | TRBJ2-2 | - | TRBV9 | TGTGCCAGCAGCGTGCAGGGTAAAGAGGAGCTGTTTTTT | CASSVQGKEELFF
- | TRBJ2-5 | - | TRBV5-3 | TGTGCCAGAAGCTTAAAGCCCGATGAAGAGACCCAGTACTTC | CARSLKPDEETQYF
- | TRBJ2-2 | - | TRBV7-8 | TGTGCCAGCAGTCCTGGGGAGAGGGTATACCCCGGGGAGCTGTTTTTT | CASSPGERVYPGELFF
- | TRBJ1-1 | - | TRBV15 | TGTGCCACCAGCAGAGCCACGGGACTCCTGTTAGGGACTGAAGCTTTCTTT | CATSRATGLLLGTEAFF
- | TRBJ2-1 | - | TRBV15 | TGTGCCACCAGCCCGCGGGCAGCCTCCTACAATGAGCAGTTCTTC | CATSPRAASYNEQFF
- | TRBJ2-2 | TRBD2 | TRBV4-3 | TGCGCCAGCAGCCAACCTTTCGGACTAGCGGGACCCAAAAACCCGAACACCGGGGAGCTGTTTTTT | CASSQPFGLAGPKNPNTGELFF
- | TRBJ1-1 | - | TRBV6-5 | TGTGCCAGCAGTTACTCGAGTCCGGGCACTGAAGCTTTCTTT | CASSYSSPGTEAFF
- | TRBJ2-7 | - | TRBV4-2 | TGTGCCAGCAGCCAAGGTGGCCGGGGCGACTACGAGCAGTACTTC | CASSQGGRGDYEQYF
- | TRBJ1-1 | - | TRBV6-5 | TGTGCCAGCAGCCCACTGGACGGACTGAACACTGAAGCTTTCTTT | CASSPLDGLNTEAFF
once | TRBJ2-1 | TRBD2 | TRBV15 | TGTGCCACCAGCCCTGGAAGCACTAGCGGTAACCACGCATACAATGAGCAGTTCTTC | CATSPGSTSGNHAYNEQFF
- | TRBJ2-3 | - | TRBV9 | TGTGCCAGCAGCGTAGGGGTCAGGGGTTTTAAAACAGATACGCAGTATTTT | CASSVGVRGFKTDTQYF
- | TRBJ1-3 | - | TRBV9 | TGTGCCAGCAGCGACCCTTTCGGAGGTATGGGAAACACCATATATTTT | CASSDPFGGMGNTIYF
- | TRBJ2-7 | TRBD1 | TRBV5-1 | TGCGCCAGCAAAAGGGAAGGGACAGGTCTATACGAGCAGTACTTC | CASKREGTGLYEQYF
once | TRBJ1-1 | - | TRBV27 | TGTGCCAGCAGATCCCAAAACACTGAAGCTTTCTTT | CASRSQNTEAFF
- | TRBJ2-3 | - | TRBV28 | TGTGCCAGCAGCCCCTCGGGACGCCTCACAGATACGCAGTATTTT | CASSPSGRLTDTQYF
- | TRBJ2-2 | TRBD2 | TRBV5-1 | TGCGCCAGCAGCTGGGGACTAGCGGGAGTTACCGGGGAGCTGTTTTTT | CASSWGLAGVTGELFF
- | TRBJ2-7 | TRBD1 | TRBV10-1 | TGCGCCAGCAGCTCAGGGGGATACGAGCAGTACTTC | CASSSGGYEQYF
- | TRBJ1-5 | - | TRBV7-3 | TGTGCCAGCAGCTCACCATCAGGCACAGTTAGCAATCAGCCCCAGCATTTT | CASSSPSGTVSNQPQHF
- | TRBJ2-1 | TRBD1 | TRBV27 | TGTGCCAGCAGTTTAGGTACAGGGGGCCATGAGCAGTTCTTC | CASSLGTGGHEQFF
- | TRBJ2-7 | - | TRBV4-1 | TGCGCCAGCAGCCAAGGTTCCTACGAGCAGTACTTC | CASSQGSYEQYF
- | TRBJ1-4 | TRBD1 | TRBV9 | TGTGCCAGCAGCCCCGGACAGGGGGCAGTTGGGACTAATGAAAAACTGTTTTTT | CASSPGQGAVGTNEKLFF
once | TRBJ2-5 | - | TRBV11-2 | TGTGCCAGCAGCTTAACTGGGACGTTGGGAGAGACCCAGTACTTC | CASSLTGTLGETQYF
- | TRBJ1-5 | - | TRBV19 | TGTGCCAGTAGTATTAGGGCGGCAGTCAATCAGCCCCAGCATTTT | CASSIRAAVNQPQHF
- | TRBJ1-1 | - | TRBV9 | TGTGCCAGCAGCGTAGGAGGAGCGCGATATACTGAAGCTTTCTTT | CASSVGGARYTEAFF
few | TRBJ1-1 | - | TRBV4-3 | TGCGCCAGCAGCCAAGTTTGGGGAAGGGGAACTGAAGCTTTCTTT | CASSQVWGRGTEAFF
- | TRBJ1-2 | - | TRBV27 | TGTGCCAGCAGTTCCACTCCGGGGGAGATGGGAGGCTACACCTTC | CASSSTPGEMGGYTF
- | TRBJ2-4 | - | TRBV2 | TGTGCCAGCAGGAGGACAATGGACATTCAGTACTTC | CASRRTMDIQYF
- | TRBJ2-1 | - | TRBV7-2 | TGTGCCAGCAGCGTATACGGGGCTCGCTCCTACAATGAGCAGTTCTTC | CASSVYGARSYNEQFF
- | TRBJ1-2 | - | TRBV11-2 | TGTGCCAGCAGCTTAGGGTCGATGGAGTATGGCTACACCTTC | CASSLGSMEYGYTF
- | TRBJ1-1 | - | TRBV7-9 | TGTGCCAGCAGCCCCTGGACAGACATGAACACTGAAGCTTTCTTT | CASSPWTDMNTEAFF
- | TRBJ2-7 | - | TRBV29-1 | TGCAGCGTGCCACGGGGGCACGAGCAGTACTTC | CSVPRGHEQYF
- | TRBJ1-1 | TRBD1 | TRBV6-6 | TGTGCCAGCAGTCAGGGGGGAAACACTGAAGCTTTCTTT | CASSQGGNTEAFF
- | TRBJ2-5 | TRBD1 | TRBV27 | TGTGCCAGCAGTTTCTTCGGGACAGGGGCAGAGACCCAGTACTTC | CASSFFGTGAETQYF
- | TRBJ2-7 | TRBD1 | TRBV6-1 | TGTGCCAGCAGAGGGGGACAGGAGTACTCCTACGAGCAGTACTTC | CASRGGQEYSYEQYF
- | TRBJ1-2 | TRBD1 | TRBV6-1 | TGTGCCAGCAGTGTGACAGGGGAGGGATATGGCTACACCTTC | CASSVTGEGYGYTF